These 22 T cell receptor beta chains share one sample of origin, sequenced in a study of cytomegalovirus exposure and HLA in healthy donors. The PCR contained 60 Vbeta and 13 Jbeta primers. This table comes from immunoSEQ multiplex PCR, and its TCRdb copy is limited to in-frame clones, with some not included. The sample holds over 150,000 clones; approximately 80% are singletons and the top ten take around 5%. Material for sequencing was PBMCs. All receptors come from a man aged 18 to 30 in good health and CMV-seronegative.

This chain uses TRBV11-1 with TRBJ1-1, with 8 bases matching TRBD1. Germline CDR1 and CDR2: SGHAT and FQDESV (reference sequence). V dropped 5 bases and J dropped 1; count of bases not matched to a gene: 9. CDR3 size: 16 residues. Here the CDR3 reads CASSKTGVGSNTEAFF. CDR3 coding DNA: TGTGCCAGCAGCAAGACAGGGGTAGGTTCGAACACTGAAGCTTTCTTT.

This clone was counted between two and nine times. CDR3 region: CASSPPEGNIQYF. CDR3 nucleotides: TGTGCCAGCAGCCCCCCCGAGGGAAACATTCAGTACTTC. The chain carries TRBV5-4 and TRBJ2-4; the D gene is possibly TRBD2 (5 bases). CDR1 and CDR2 from the germline V gene are SGHNT and YYREEE (reference sequence). The CDR3 loop spans 13 amino acids. The ends were cut back, 4 bases at V and 6 bases at J, with 11 bases in the middle.

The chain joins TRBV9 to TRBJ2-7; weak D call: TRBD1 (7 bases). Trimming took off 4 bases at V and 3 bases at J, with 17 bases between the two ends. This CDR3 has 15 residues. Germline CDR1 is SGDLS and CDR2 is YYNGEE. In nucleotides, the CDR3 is TGTGCCAGCAGCAGAACCGCGGGACAGCGCTACGAGCAGTACTTC. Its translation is CASSRTAGQRYEQYF.

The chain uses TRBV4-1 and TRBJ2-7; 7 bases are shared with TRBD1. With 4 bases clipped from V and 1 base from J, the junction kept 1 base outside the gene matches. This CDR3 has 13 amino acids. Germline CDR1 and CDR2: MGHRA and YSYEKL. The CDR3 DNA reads TGCGCCAGCAGCCTACAGGGGTCCTACGAGCAGTACTTC. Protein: CASSLQGSYEQYF.

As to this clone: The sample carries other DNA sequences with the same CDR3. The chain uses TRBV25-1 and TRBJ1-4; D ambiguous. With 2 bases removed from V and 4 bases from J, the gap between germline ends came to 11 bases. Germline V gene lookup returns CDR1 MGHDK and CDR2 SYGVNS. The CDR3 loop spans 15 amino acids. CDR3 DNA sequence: TGTGCCAGCAGTGAACGATCCAGGCTTAATGAAAAACTGTTTTTT. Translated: CASSERSRLNEKLFF.

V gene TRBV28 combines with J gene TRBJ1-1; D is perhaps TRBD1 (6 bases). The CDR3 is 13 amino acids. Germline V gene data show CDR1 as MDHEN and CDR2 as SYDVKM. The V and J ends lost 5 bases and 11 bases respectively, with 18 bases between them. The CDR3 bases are TGTGCCAGCAGTAGCCCGGGACAAGCTAGGGCTTTCTTT. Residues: CASSSPGQARAFF.

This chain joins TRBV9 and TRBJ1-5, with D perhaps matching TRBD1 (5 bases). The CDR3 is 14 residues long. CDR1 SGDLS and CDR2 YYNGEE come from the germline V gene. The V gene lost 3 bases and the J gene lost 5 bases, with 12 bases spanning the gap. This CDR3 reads CASSAAGLDQPQHF. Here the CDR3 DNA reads TGTGCCAGCAGCGCCGCAGGGTTGGATCAGCCCCAGCATTTT.

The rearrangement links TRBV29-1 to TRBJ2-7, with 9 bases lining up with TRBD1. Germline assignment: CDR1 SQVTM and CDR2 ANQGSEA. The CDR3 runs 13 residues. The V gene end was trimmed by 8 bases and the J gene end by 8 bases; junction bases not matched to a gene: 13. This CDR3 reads CSIVSGTGSKQYF. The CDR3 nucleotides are TGCAGCATAGTATCCGGGACAGGGAGCAAGCAGTACTTC.

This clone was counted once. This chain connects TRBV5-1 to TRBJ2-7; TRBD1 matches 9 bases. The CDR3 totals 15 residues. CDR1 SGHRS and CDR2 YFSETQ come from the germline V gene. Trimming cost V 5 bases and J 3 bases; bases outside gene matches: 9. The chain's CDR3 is CASSTGTGFYYEQYF. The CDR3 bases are TGCGCCAGCAGTACCGGGACAGGGTTTTACTACGAGCAGTACTTC.

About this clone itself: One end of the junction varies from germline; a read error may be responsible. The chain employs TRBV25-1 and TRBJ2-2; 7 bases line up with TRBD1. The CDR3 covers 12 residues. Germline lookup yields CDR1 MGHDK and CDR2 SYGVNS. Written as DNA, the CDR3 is TGCGCAGGGGGAGACAGAACCGGGGAGCTGTTTTTT. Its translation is CAGGDRTGELFF.

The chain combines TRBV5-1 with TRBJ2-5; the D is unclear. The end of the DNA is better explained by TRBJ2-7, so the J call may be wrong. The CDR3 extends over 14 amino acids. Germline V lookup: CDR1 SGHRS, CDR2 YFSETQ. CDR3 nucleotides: TGCGCCAGCAGCTTGGTTCAGGAATCTTACGAGCAGTACTTC. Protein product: CASSLVQESYEQYF.

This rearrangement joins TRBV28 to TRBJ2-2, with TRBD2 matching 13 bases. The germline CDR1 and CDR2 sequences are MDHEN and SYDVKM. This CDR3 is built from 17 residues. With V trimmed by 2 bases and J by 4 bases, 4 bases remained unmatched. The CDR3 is CASSLTSGRVGTGELFF. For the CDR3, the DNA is TGTGCCAGCAGTTTAACTAGCGGGAGGGTGGGCACCGGGGAGCTGTTTTTT.

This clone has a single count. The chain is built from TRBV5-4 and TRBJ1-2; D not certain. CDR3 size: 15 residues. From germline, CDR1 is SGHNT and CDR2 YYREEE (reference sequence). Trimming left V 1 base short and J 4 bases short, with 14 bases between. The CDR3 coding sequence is TGTGCCAGCAGCTTGTCCCAGGAGGCCGCCTATGGCTACACCTTC. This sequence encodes CASSLSQEAAYGYTF.

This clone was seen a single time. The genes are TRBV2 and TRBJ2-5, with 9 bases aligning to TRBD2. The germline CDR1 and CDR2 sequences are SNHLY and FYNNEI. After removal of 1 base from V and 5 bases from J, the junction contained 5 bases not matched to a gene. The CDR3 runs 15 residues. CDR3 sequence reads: CASSEGRGGTETQYF. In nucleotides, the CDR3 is TGTGCCAGCAGTGAAGGGCGGGGGGGCACGGAGACCCAGTACTTC.

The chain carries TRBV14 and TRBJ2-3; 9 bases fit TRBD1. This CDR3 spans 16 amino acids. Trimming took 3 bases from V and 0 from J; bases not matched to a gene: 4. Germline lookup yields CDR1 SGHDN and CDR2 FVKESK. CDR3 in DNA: TGTGCCAGCAGCCACCGGACAGGGGTTAGCACAGATACGCAGTATTTT. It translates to CASSHRTGVSTDTQYF.

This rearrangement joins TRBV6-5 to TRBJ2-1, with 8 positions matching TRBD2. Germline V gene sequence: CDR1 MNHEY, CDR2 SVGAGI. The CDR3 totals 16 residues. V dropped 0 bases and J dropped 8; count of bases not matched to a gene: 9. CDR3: CASSYSKRGGADEQFF. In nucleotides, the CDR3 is TGTGCCAGCAGTTACTCGAAACGGGGGGGCGCGGATGAGCAGTTCTTC.

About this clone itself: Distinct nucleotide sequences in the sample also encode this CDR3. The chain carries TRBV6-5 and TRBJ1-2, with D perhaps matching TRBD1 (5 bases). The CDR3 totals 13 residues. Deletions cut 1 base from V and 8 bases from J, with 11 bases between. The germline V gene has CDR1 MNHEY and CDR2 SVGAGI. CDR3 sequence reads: CASSYFRAGGYTF. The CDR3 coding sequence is TGTGCCAGCAGTTACTTCAGGGCAGGAGGCTACACCTTC.

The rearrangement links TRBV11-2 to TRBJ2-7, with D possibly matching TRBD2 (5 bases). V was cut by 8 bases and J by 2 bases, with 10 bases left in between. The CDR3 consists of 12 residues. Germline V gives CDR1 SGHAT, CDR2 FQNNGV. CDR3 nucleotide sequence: TGTGCCAGCGGCAGCGGTCCCTACGAGCAGTACTTC. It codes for CASGSGPYEQYF. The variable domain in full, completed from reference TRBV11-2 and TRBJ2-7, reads EAGVAQSPRYKIIEKRQSVAFWCNPISGHATLYWYQQILGQGPKLLIQFQNNGVVDDSQLPKDRFSAERLKGVDSTLKIQPAKLEDSAVYLCASGSGPYEQYFGPGTRLTVT.

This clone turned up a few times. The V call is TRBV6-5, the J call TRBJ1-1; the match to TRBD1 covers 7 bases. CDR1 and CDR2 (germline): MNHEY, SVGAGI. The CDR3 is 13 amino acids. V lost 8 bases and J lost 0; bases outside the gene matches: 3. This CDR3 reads CASGTVLNTEAFF. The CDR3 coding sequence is TGTGCCAGCGGGACAGTTTTGAACACTGAAGCTTTCTTT.

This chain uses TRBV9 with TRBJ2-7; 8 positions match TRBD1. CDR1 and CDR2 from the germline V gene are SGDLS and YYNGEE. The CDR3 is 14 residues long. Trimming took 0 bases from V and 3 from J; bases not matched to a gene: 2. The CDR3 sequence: CASSVADRGYEQYF. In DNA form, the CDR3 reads TGTGCCAGCAGCGTAGCCGACAGGGGCTACGAGCAGTACTTC.

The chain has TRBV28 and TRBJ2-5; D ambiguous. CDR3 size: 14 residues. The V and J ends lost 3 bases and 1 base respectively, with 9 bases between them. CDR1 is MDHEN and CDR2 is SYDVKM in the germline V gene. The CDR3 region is CASSFQSSQETQYF. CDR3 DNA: TGTGCCAGCAGTTTTCAGTCGTCCCAAGAGACCCAGTACTTC.

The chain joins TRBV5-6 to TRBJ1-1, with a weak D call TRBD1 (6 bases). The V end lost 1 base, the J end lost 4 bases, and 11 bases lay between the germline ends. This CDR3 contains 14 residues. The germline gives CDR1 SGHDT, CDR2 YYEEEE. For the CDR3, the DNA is TGTGCCAGCAGCTTGATTGGGGGCCCCACTGAAGCTTTCTTT. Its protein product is CASSLIGGPTEAFF.